Following are 32 T cell receptor beta chains from one sample sequenced in a study of PD-1 blockade in classical Hodgkin lymphoma. TCRdb keeps only in-frame clones here, not all; method: immunoSEQ multiplex PCR. The sample records several thousand clones, around 90% being singletons. The time point: cycle 4 day 1 (C4D1), after 5 to 7 weeks of nivolumab. Patients all relapsed after autologous stem cell transplantation, and there was variation in brentuximab vedotin exposure. The sample was peripheral blood mononuclear cells (PBMCs), taken before the fourth cycle of nivolumab. Source of these receptors: a human donor with classical Hodgkin lymphoma.

V gene TRBV30 combines with J gene TRBJ1-5, with 9 bases fitting TRBD1. J lost 7 bases, V lost 2 bases, and 9 bases had no gene match. In germline, CDR1 is GTSNPN, CDR2 SVGIG (reference sequence). The CDR3 extends over 15 amino acids. The CDR3 is CAWSKTGGFGQPQHF. For the CDR3, the DNA is TGTGCCTGGAGTAAAACAGGGGGCTTTGGACAGCCCCAGCATTTT.

V is TRBV4-2 and J is TRBJ1-4; D perhaps matches TRBD1 (6 bases). The V gene's germline CDR1 is LGHNA and CDR2 YNFKEQ. V was pared by 1 base and J by 4 bases, with 16 bases between. The CDR3 is 17 amino acids. The CDR3 loop reads CASSQVVGGPLNEKLFF. As DNA, the CDR3 is TGTGCCAGCAGCCAAGTCGTGGGGGGCCCTCTTAATGAAAAACTGTTTTTT.

The chain is built from TRBV7-8 and TRBJ2-7, with 11 bases identical to TRBD2. From germline, CDR1 is SGHVS and CDR2 FQNEAQ. CDR3 size: 16 residues. Losses at the gene ends were 2 bases for V and 0 bases for J; bases not matched to a gene: 3. The CDR3 DNA follows: TGTGCCAGCAGCTTAAGACTAGCGGGGTACTCCTACGAGCAGTACTTC. Translation gives CASSLRLAGYSYEQYF.

The V gene is TRBV28, the J gene TRBJ2-7; the match to TRBD2 covers 10 bases. The germline V gene has CDR1 MDHEN and CDR2 SYDVKM. The CDR3 runs to 14 residues. The junction had 7 bases not matched to a gene; V was cut back by 6 bases and J by 5 bases. The CDR3 spells CASSPLAGADEQYF. Here the CDR3 DNA reads TGTGCCAGCAGCCCGCTAGCGGGGGCGGACGAGCAGTACTTC.

This chain joins TRBV19 and TRBJ1-5, with D hard to call. CDR1 and CDR2 from the germline V gene are LNHDA and SQIVND (reference sequence). The germline V and J ends were trimmed by 7 bases and 0 bases, with 16 bases remaining between them. CDR3 length: 16 residues. CDR3 loop: CASTPQTVYSNQPQHF. DNA for the CDR3: TGTGCCAGTACCCCACAGACCGTTTATAGCAATCAGCCCCAGCATTTT. Variable domain in full (rest from reference TRBV19 and TRBJ1-5): DGGITQSPKYLFRKEGQNVTLSCEQNLNHDAMYWYRQDPGQGLRLIYYSQIVNDFQKGDIAEGYSVSREKKESFPLTVTSAQKNPTAFYLCASTPQTVYSNQPQHFGDGTRLSIL.

This clone is medium-sized (0.01 to 0.1%). The chain couples TRBV2 to TRBJ2-3, with 10 bases identical to TRBD2. The length of the CDR3 is 17 residues. Germline assignment: CDR1 SNHLY and CDR2 FYNNEI. The V segment lost 3 bases and the J segment 4 bases; nucleotides outside the gene matches: 10. This CDR3 reads CASSDLEGLAFADTQYF. Here the CDR3 DNA reads TGTGCCAGCAGTGATCTGGAGGGACTAGCGTTTGCAGATACGCAGTATTTT. Supplemented by reference TRBV2 and TRBJ2-3, the full variable domain reads EPEVTQTPSHQVTQMGQEVILRCVPISNHLYFYWYRQILGQKVEFLVSFYNNEISEKSEIFDDQFSVERPDGSNFTLKIRSTKLEDSAMYFCASSDLEGLAFADTQYFGPGTRLTVL.

The chain joins TRBV6-5 to TRBJ1-1; 10 positions match TRBD1. V lost 2 bases to trimming and J lost 5 bases; unmatched junction nucleotides: 2. The germline gives CDR1 MNHEY, CDR2 SVGAGI. The CDR3 sequence is 14 residues long. CDR3 DNA sequence: TGTGCCAGCAGTTACGGGGACAGGGGTACTGAAGCTTTCTTT. Its translation is CASSYGDRGTEAFF.

V is TRBV5-1 and J is TRBJ2-3, with 7 bases lining up with TRBD1. Germline V lookup: CDR1 SGHRS, CDR2 YFSETQ. The CDR3 loop spans 13 amino acids. After removal of 7 bases from V and 4 bases from J, the junction contained 6 bases not matched to a gene. CDR3 loop: CASAGGEADTQYF. The CDR3 DNA reads as TGCGCCAGCGCAGGGGGAGAAGCAGATACGCAGTATTTT.

In its sample, this clone was seen once. This chain connects TRBV6-5 to TRBJ2-1, with D possibly being TRBD1 (6 bases). V was trimmed by 7 bases and J by 4 bases, leaving 11 bases between them. The germline V gene encodes CDR1 MNHEY and CDR2 SVGAGI. CDR3 size: 13 residues. CDR3 nucleotides: TGTGCCAGCAACGGACAGAGATACAATGAGCAGTTCTTC. Translating it yields CASNGQRYNEQFF.

This chain links TRBV25-1 with TRBJ2-4; D perhaps matches TRBD1 (5 bases). This CDR3 has 17 amino acids. The germline V gene has CDR1 MGHDK and CDR2 SYGVNS. V lost 3 bases and J lost 0, with 15 bases in between. The CDR3 loop reads CASSDGRVLGAKNIQYF. In nucleotides, the CDR3 is TGTGCCAGCAGTGATGGCAGGGTATTGGGAGCCAAAAACATTCAGTACTTC.

This rearrangement joins TRBV14 to TRBJ2-3, with D possibly being TRBD2 (5 bases). The CDR3 extends over 16 amino acids. Germline V CDR1 and CDR2: SGHDN, FVKESK. The V end was cut by 3 bases, the J end by 0 bases, with 13 bases between. The DNA for the CDR3 is TGTGCCAGCAGCCACCTCATGAGGACTAGCACAGATACGCAGTATTTT. Residues: CASSHLMRTSTDTQYF.

V gene TRBV9 combines with J gene TRBJ2-1; D might be TRBD1 or TRBD2, each matching 5 bases. This CDR3 spans 18 amino acids. Between the trimmed V and J ends, which lost 3 bases and 14 bases, there was a span of 33 bases. Germline CDR1 is SGDLS and CDR2 is YYNGEE. CDR3 nucleotide sequence: TGTGCCAGCAGCGCCGGGACCACCGGAAGCTCGTCCCTGAGCAAGAAGTTCTTC. Protein: CASSAGTTGSSSLSKKFF.

The gene calls are TRBV4-2 and TRBJ2-7, with 11 bases aligning to TRBD2. The CDR3 sequence is 15 residues long. V trimming: 0 bases; J trimming: 2 bases; junction bases outside the gene matches: 0. Germline V gives CDR1 LGHNA, CDR2 YNFKEQ. Here the CDR3 DNA reads TGTGCCAGCAGCCAAGAACTAGCGGGAGCCTACGAGCAGTACTTC. Protein: CASSQELAGAYEQYF.

This chain joins TRBV11-2 and TRBJ2-7, with 10 bases matching TRBD1. Germline V CDR1 and CDR2: SGHAT, FQNNGV. V was pared by 5 bases and J by 5 bases, with 6 bases of the junction left unmatched. The CDR3 has 14 amino acids. The CDR3 bases are TGTGCCAGCAGCCCACCGGGACAGGGGCACGAGCAGTACTTC. This codes for CASSPPGQGHEQYF.

The chain carries TRBV6-1 and TRBJ1-6; TRBD1 is a possible D gene (6 bases). Germline values: CDR1 MNHNS, CDR2 SASEGT. V lost 1 base and J 7 bases, leaving 17 bases between the germline ends. This CDR3 has 17 amino acids. The CDR3 DNA reads TGTGCCAGCAGTGAAGTAGGCCAGGGGCTTTTAAATTCACCCCTCCACTTT. Its protein is CASSEVGQGLLNSPLHF.

This rearrangement joins TRBV28 to TRBJ1-2; no clear D. CDR1 and CDR2 from the germline V gene are MDHEN and SYDVKM. Trimming cost V 8 bases and J 2 bases, with 9 bases left between them. The length of the CDR3 is 12 residues. The CDR3 bases are TGTGCCAGCGGATTGCAGAACTATGGCTACACCTTC. Translation: CASGLQNYGYTF.

The chain joins TRBV27 to TRBJ2-1; perhaps TRBD1 as D (6 bases). V was shortened by 3 bases and J by 0 bases, with 9 bases between the two germline ends. This CDR3 contains 15 residues. Germline V gene lookup returns CDR1 MNHEY and CDR2 SMNVEV (reference sequence). The CDR3 bases are TGTGCCAGCAGTTTTGGGGGCGCCTCCTACAATGAGCAGTTCTTC. Translation: CASSFGGASYNEQFF.

This clone is judged medium-sized (0.01 to 0.1%). This rearrangement joins TRBV13 to TRBJ2-3; D may match TRBD1 or TRBD2 (5 bases each). Germline CDR1 is PRHDT and CDR2 is FYEKMQ (reference sequence). The ends were cut back, 3 bases at V and 2 bases at J, with 9 bases in the middle. This CDR3 region has 14 residues. DNA for the CDR3: TGTGCCAGCAGCTTCCCCGGGGCCACAGATACGCAGTATTTT. Its translation: CASSFPGATDTQYF.

The chain recombines TRBV6-6 with TRBJ2-4; tentatively, D is TRBD1 (5 bases). V lost 0 bases to trimming and J lost 2 bases, with 11 bases between them. This CDR3 has 16 residues. Germline lookup yields CDR1 MNHNY and CDR2 SVGAGI (reference sequence). CDR3 region: CASSYSSQGTKNIQYF. CDR3 coding DNA: TGTGCCAGCAGTTACTCCTCTCAGGGAACCAAAAACATTCAGTACTTC.

In DNA form, the CDR3 reads TGCGCCAGCAGCTTGGGTCGACAGGGAGGGCAAGAGACCCAGTACTTC. Translating it yields CASSLGRQGGQETQYF. The chain carries TRBV5-1 and TRBJ2-5; D might be TRBD1 or TRBD2, each matching 7 bases. This CDR3 is built from 16 residues. V dropped 0 bases and J dropped 2 bases, with 14 bases sitting between them. The germline V gene encodes CDR1 SGHRS and CDR2 YFSETQ. The entire variable domain, with the rest obtained from reference TRBV5-1 and TRBJ2-5, is as follows: KAGVTQTPRYLIKTRGQQVTLSCSPISGHRSVSWYQQTPGQGLQFLFEYFSETQRNKGNFPGRFSGRQFSNSRSEMNVSTLELGDSALYLCASSLGRQGGQETQYFGPGTRLLVL.

The J gene is TRBJ2-1, the V gene TRBV4-3, with 8 nucleotides matching TRBD2. The junction had 19 bases not matched to a gene; V was cut back by 4 bases and J by 8 bases. The CDR3 length is 18 residues. Germline assignment: CDR1 LGHNA and CDR2 YSLEER. The CDR3 here is CASSRRPVGAGVVDEQFF. The CDR3 nucleotides read TGCGCCAGCAGCCGACGGCCCGTAGGAGCGGGAGTGGTAGATGAGCAGTTCTTC.

This clone was seen once. The chain couples TRBV5-1 to TRBJ2-5; 10 bases match TRBD1. Germline V CDR1 and CDR2: SGHRS, YFSETQ. The CDR3 spans 14 residues. V lost 1 base, J lost 5 bases, and 2 bases stayed unmatched. In DNA, the CDR3 is TGCGCCAGCAGCTTGAGGGACAGGGGTGAGACCCAGTACTTC. Residues: CASSLRDRGETQYF.

This clone was seen a handful of times. The chain carries TRBV9 and TRBJ1-1; D is uncertain. Trimming stripped 4 bases from V and 9 bases from J, with 13 bases between. Germline assignment: CDR1 SGDLS and CDR2 YYNGEE. The CDR3 contains 12 residues. CDR3 in DNA: TGTGCCAGCAGCCCCATAGCCGCCCAAGCTTTCTTT. It translates to CASSPIAAQAFF.

This rearrangement joins TRBV27 to TRBJ2-2, with D uncertain. The V and J ends lost 6 bases and 5 bases respectively, with 13 bases between them. The CDR3 loop spans 14 amino acids. The germline gives CDR1 MNHEY, CDR2 SMNVEV (reference sequence). The CDR3 DNA follows: TGTGCCAGCAGAAGAGACTCAAAAACCGGGGAGCTGTTTTTT. It specifies CASRRDSKTGELFF.

This clone appeared once. The chain recombines TRBV6-6 with TRBJ1-5; D possibly corresponds to TRBD1 (5 bases). CDR1 is MNHNY, CDR2 SVGAGI, per germline (reference sequence). V lost 2 bases and J 3 bases, leaving 8 bases between the germline ends. This CDR3 region has 14 residues. This CDR3 reads CASSYDRNNQPQHF. The CDR3, as DNA: TGTGCCAGCAGTTACGACAGAAACAATCAGCCCCAGCATTTT.

The V call is TRBV2, the J call TRBJ1-4; D uncertain. The CDR3 covers 14 residues. The germline V gene has CDR1 SNHLY and CDR2 FYNNEI. The germline V and J ends were trimmed by 5 bases and 8 bases, with 15 bases remaining between them. The DNA for the CDR3 is TGTGCCAGCAGTCGCGGTCTCCAACGGGAAAAACTGTTTTTT. It translates to CASSRGLQREKLFF.

The CDR3 DNA follows: TGTGCCAGTAGTATAGATCGGTATAAGAGTCGGACTGACTATGGCTACACCTTC. This codes for CASSIDRYKSRTDYGYTF. The V and J genes are TRBV19 and TRBJ1-2; D uncertain. The CDR3 is made up of 18 amino acids. Per the germline V gene, CDR1 is LNHDA and CDR2 is SQIVND (reference sequence). V gave up 0 bases and J gave up 3 bases, with 20 bases separating them.

The chain couples TRBV27 to TRBJ1-1; D is unclear. Trimming removed 3 bases from V and 1 base from J, with 3 bases in between. From germline, CDR1 is MNHEY and CDR2 SMNVEV (reference sequence). The CDR3 consists of 12 residues. The CDR3 reads CASSFGNTEAFF. The CDR3 coding sequence is TGTGCCAGCAGTTTTGGGAACACTGAAGCTTTCTTT.

The genes are TRBV30 and TRBJ2-2; possibly TRBD1 for D (5 bases). V was pared by 2 bases and J by 10 bases, with 11 bases between. CDR1 is GTSNPN and CDR2 is SVGIG in the germline V gene (reference sequence). CDR3 length: 12 residues. CDR3 residues: CAWSFRAMELFF. In DNA, the CDR3 is TGTGCCTGGAGTTTCAGGGCCATGGAGCTGTTTTTT.

The chain uses TRBV10-1 and TRBJ2-3; no clear D gene. V gave up 3 bases and J gave up 1 base, with 17 bases separating them. The CDR3 length is 17 residues. CDR1 WNHNN and CDR2 SYGVQD come from the germline V gene (reference sequence). The CDR3 sequence: CASSEFRASLRTDTQYF. DNA of the CDR3: TGCGCCAGCAGTGAATTCCGGGCAAGCCTCCGCACAGATACGCAGTATTTT.

This chain links TRBV28 with TRBJ2-7; D is ambiguous. The ends were cut back, 6 bases at V and 5 bases at J, with 11 bases in the middle. This CDR3 is 12 amino acids long. Per the germline V gene, CDR1 is MDHEN and CDR2 is SYDVKM. DNA of the CDR3: TGTGCCAGCAGCCCAACCCGGCACGAGCAGTACTTC. Protein: CASSPTRHEQYF. The whole variable domain, filled in from reference TRBV28 and TRBJ2-7, reads DVKVTQSSRYLVKRTGEKVFLECVQDMDHENMFWYRQDPGLGLRLIYFSYDVKMKEKGDIPEGYSVSREKKERFSLILESASTNQTSMYLCASSPTRHEQYFGPGTRLTVT.

The chain links TRBV4-3 to TRBJ2-1; D is unresolved. This CDR3 region has 14 residues. V gave up 3 bases and J gave up 9 bases, with 15 bases separating them. Germline CDR1 LGHNA, CDR2 YSLEER. CDR3 nucleotides: TGCGCCAGCAGCCACCAAGGAACTTCAGCTGAGCAGTTCTTC. Its translation is CASSHQGTSAEQFF.